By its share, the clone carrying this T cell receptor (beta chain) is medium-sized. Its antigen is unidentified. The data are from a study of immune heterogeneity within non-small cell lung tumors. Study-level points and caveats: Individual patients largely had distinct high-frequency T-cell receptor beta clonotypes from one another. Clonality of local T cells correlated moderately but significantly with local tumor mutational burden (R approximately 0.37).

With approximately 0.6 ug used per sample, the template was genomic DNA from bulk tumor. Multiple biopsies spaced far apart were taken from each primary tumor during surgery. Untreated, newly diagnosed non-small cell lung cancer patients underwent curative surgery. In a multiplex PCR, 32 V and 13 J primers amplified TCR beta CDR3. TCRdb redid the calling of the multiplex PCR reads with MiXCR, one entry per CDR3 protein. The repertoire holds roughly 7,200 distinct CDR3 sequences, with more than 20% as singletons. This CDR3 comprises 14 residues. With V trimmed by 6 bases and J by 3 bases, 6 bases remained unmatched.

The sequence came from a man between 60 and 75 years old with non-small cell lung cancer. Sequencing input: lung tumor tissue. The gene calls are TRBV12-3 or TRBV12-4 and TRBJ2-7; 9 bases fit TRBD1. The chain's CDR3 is CASRTGQGFYEQYF. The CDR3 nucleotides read TGTGCCAGCAGGACCGGACAGGGGTTCTACGAGCAGTACTTC.